The clone carrying this T cell receptor beta chain was found many times. What it recognizes is unknown. This entry comes from a study of identical twins. Study-level points and caveats: Invariant MAIT and iNKT cells may have partly biased zero-insertion analyses. Cross-sectional statistics underpinned the conclusions; the same donors were not followed.

One entry per CDR3 protein results from TCRdb running MiXCR on the 5' RACE reads. The table records about 240,000 distinct CDR3 sequences, approximately 11% of them present only once. These sequences were also reported in another study, on yellow fever vaccine responses in identical twins.

The source material was memory (CD45RO+) T cells sorted from blood. The TCR sequence derives from a woman aged 18-30 years in good health.

For the CDR3, the DNA is TGCAGCGTTGAGAAAAGGAACACCGGGGAGCTGTTTTTT. It specifies CSVEKRNTGELFF. V and J are TRBV29-1 and TRBJ2-2; no reliable D call. Germline CDR1 is SQVTM and CDR2 is ANQGSEA. The V gene lost 3 bases and the J gene lost 1 base, with 6 bases spanning the gap. This CDR3 is built from 13 residues.